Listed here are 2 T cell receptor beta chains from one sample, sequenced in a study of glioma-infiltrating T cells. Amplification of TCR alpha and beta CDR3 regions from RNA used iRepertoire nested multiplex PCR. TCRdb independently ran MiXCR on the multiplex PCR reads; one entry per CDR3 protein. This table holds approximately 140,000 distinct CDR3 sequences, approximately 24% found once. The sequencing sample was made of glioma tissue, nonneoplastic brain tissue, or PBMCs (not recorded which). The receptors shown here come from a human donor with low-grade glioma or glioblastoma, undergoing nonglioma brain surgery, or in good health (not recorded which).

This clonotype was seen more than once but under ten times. CDR3 sequence reads: CASNQGIRNQPQHF. The CDR3 DNA sequence: TGTGCCAGCAACCAGGGTATTCGCAATCAGCCCCAGCATTTT. The chain recombines TRBV12-3 or TRBV12-4 with TRBJ1-5, with TRBD1 as a possible D gene (5 bases). The CDR3 consists of 14 residues. Deletions cut 7 bases from V and 2 bases from J, with 12 bases between.

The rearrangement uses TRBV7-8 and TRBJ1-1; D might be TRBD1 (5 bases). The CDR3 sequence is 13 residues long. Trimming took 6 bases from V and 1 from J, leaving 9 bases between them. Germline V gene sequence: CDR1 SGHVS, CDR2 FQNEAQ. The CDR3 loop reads CASRAGWNTEAFF. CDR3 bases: TGTGCCAGCAGGGCAGGGTGGAACACTGAAGCTTTCTTT.